A selection of T cell receptor beta chains follows, all from one sample in a study of T cell changes during pregnancy in multiple sclerosis. The table came from immunoSEQ multiplex PCR; TCRdb's copy has only in-frame clones and leaves some out. There are approximately 85,000 clones in the sample; approximately 90% occur only once, and 2.5% to 3% lies in the top ten. The material sequenced was peripheral blood, taken in the first trimester of pregnancy. The receptors originated from a female donor with multiple sclerosis, enrolled in a pregnancy study. Both conserved end residues are part of each CDR3. D genes are given only for firm matches. Rows may omit the clone size; those that give it use once, few, many or a size class.

>NA|TRBV2|NA|TRBJ1-5
TGTGCCAGCAGTCCAGGGTTTGTTTCTGGTCAGCCCCAGCATTTT
CASSPGFVSGQPQHF
>NA|TRBV5-1|NA|TRBJ1-1
TGCGCCAGCAGCTTACAGGTCCAGGGAGAAGCTTTCTTT
CASSLQVQGEAFF
>NA|TRBV10-3|NA|TRBJ1-2
TGTGCCAGCTCACAGGGTACTAACTATGGCTACACCTTC
CASSQGTNYGYTF
>NA|TRBV4-2|NA|TRBJ2-3
TGTGCCAGCAGCCAAGATCCTACACTAACTAGCACAGATACGCAGTATTTT
CASSQDPTLTSTDTQYF
>NA|TRBV27|NA|TRBJ1-2
TGTGCCAGTCGGGGAGGATCCAATAGCTACACCTTC
CASRGGSNSYTF
>NA|TRBV5-5|TRBD1|TRBJ1-1
TGTGCCAGCAGCTTTGACAGGGGGAACACTGAAGCTTTCTTT
CASSFDRGNTEAFF
>NA|TRBV5-4|TRBD2|TRBJ2-1
TGTGCCAGCAGCTACTCTGCGGGGGACGATGAGCAGTTCTTC
CASSYSAGDDEQFF
>once|TRBV5-6|NA|TRBJ1-1
TGTGCCAGCAGCCGGGTATTTTCAGCTGAAGCTTTCTTT
CASSRVFSAEAFF
>NA|TRBV30|TRBD2|TRBJ2-3
TGTGCCTGGGCAACTAGCGGGAGCTTGACAGATACGCAGTATTTT
CAWATSGSLTDTQYF
>NA|TRBV18|NA|TRBJ2-1
TGTGCCAGCTCACCAACGGGGGAGCAGTTCTTC
CASSPTGEQFF
>NA|TRBV25-1|TRBD1|TRBJ2-3
TGTGCCAGCAGGGAGACAGGGGGCGCGGAGTATTTT
CASRETGGAEYF
>NA|TRBV28|TRBD2|TRBJ2-1
TGTGCCAGCACTACCGGGACTAGCGGGAGTTGGGGACACAATGAGCAGTTCTTC
CASTTGTSGSWGHNEQFF
>NA|TRBV6-5|NA|TRBJ1-1
TGTGCCAGCAGCGTAGGCTTAGGGAGAGACACTGAAGCTTTCTTT
CASSVGLGRDTEAFF
>NA|TRBV28|NA|TRBJ1-6
TGTGCCAGCAGTACATGGGGACTAGATAATTCACCCCTCCACTTT
CASSTWGLDNSPLHF
>NA|TRBV6-5|TRBD1|TRBJ2-7
TGTGCCAGCACCCGACAGGGGGGTAACTACGAGCAGTACTTC
CASTRQGGNYEQYF
>NA|TRBV18|TRBD1|TRBJ2-3
TGTGCCAGCTCACCAGGCACAGGGGGCTTGACAGATACGCAGTATTTT
CASSPGTGGLTDTQYF
>once|TRBV19|NA|TRBJ2-3
TGTGCCAGTAGTATCTCGGGGTCCACAGATACGCAGTATTTT
CASSISGSTDTQYF
>NA|TRBV5-6|NA|TRBJ2-5
TGTGCCAGCAGCTTGGGGCAGGGAGGTATGTTTCCAGAGACCCAGTACTTC
CASSLGQGGMFPETQYF
>NA|TRBV2|TRBD1|TRBJ1-2
TGTGCCAGCAGTGGGAGGACAGGGGGTAGAGGCTACACCTTC
CASSGRTGGRGYTF
>NA|TRBV6-1|TRBD2|TRBJ2-3
TGTGCCAGCAGTGAGAGCGGGGCGAGAGGAGATACGCAGTATTTT
CASSESGARGDTQYF
>NA|TRBV6-5|NA|TRBJ2-1
TGTGCCAGCAGTTACGGCGGGCGCTACTCCTACAATGAGCAGTTCTTC
CASSYGGRYSYNEQFF
>NA|TRBV2|TRBD1|TRBJ2-7
TGTGCCAGCAGTGATTCTCGGGACAGGGGACACGAGCAGTACTTC
CASSDSRDRGHEQYF
>NA|TRBV2|TRBD1|TRBJ2-2
TGTGCCAGCAGGGAGACAGGGATGAACACCGGGGAGCTGTTTTTT
CASRETGMNTGELFF
>NA|TRBV28|NA|TRBJ1-1
TGTGCCAGCAGTTTATACAGGCGGAACACTGAAGCTTTCTTT
CASSLYRRNTEAFF
>NA|TRBV6-1|NA|TRBJ1-1
TGTGCCAGCAGCGTAGCTAACACTGAAGCTTTCTTT
CASSVANTEAFF
>NA|TRBV9|TRBD2|TRBJ2-1
TGTGCCAGCAGCTATACCGCGGGAGACGTCTACAATGAGCAGTTCTTC
CASSYTAGDVYNEQFF
>NA|TRBV5-4|TRBD1|TRBJ2-1
TGTGCCATCCAACTGACAGGGTTTGAGGAGCAGTTCTTC
CAIQLTGFEEQFF
>NA|TRBV9|NA|TRBJ1-3
TGTGCCAGCAGCGTAGACTCACGTAACACCATATATTTT
CASSVDSRNTIYF
>NA|TRBV6-1|NA|TRBJ2-7
TGTGCCAGCAGTGAGGACATCTCGATAGGATACGAGCAGTACTTC
CASSEDISIGYEQYF
>NA|TRBV19|TRBD1|TRBJ2-2
TGTGCCAGTCTTCAGTCCGGGACAGGGTTAACCGGGGAGCTGTTTTTT
CASLQSGTGLTGELFF
>NA|TRBV19|NA|TRBJ2-1
TGTGCCAGCTCCCCCGCGGGGTCCTACAATGAGCAGTTCTTC
CASSPAGSYNEQFF
>NA|TRBV7-2|NA|TRBJ1-2
TGTGCCAGCAGCTTATCGAACTATGGCTACACCTTC
CASSLSNYGYTF
>NA|TRBV18|TRBD2|TRBJ2-5
TGTGCCAGCTCACCACCCGCGCGGGGGGGCGTCCAAGAGACCCAGTACTTC
CASSPPARGGVQETQYF
>NA|TRBV5-4|TRBD2|TRBJ2-1
TGTGCCAGCAGCTTGGCCCGGACTAGCGGGAGCCATGAGCAGTTCTTC
CASSLARTSGSHEQFF
>NA|TRBV7-9|TRBD2|TRBJ2-7
TGTGCCAGCAGCCCGGAGAAGGCGCGGGGGGCCTACGAGCAGTACTTC
CASSPEKARGAYEQYF
>NA|TRBV29-1|TRBD1|TRBJ1-1
TGCAGCGCGAGGGACAGTAAGAACACTGAAGCTTTCTTT
CSARDSKNTEAFF
>NA|TRBV29-1|NA|TRBJ1-2
TGCAGCACCGGGCAGGGAGGAGGTTGGAATGGCTACACCTTC
CSTGQGGGWNGYTF
>NA|TRBV4-3|TRBD1|TRBJ1-1
TGCGCCAGCAGCCAAGTACACAGGGGGCTCACTGAAGCTTTCTTT
CASSQVHRGLTEAFF
>NA|TRBV15|TRBD2|TRBJ2-3
TGTGCCACCAGCAGAGGGACGGGGGGGAGCACAGATACGCAGTATTTT
CATSRGTGGSTDTQYF
>NA|TRBV18|NA|TRBJ1-1
TGTGCCAGCTCACCACCGGGCACGCAAAACACTGAAGCTTTCTTT
CASSPPGTQNTEAFF
>NA|TRBV4-3|TRBD1|TRBJ1-1
TGCGCCAGCAGCCAAGACAGGGACAGGATCGCTTTCTTT
CASSQDRDRIAFF
>NA|TRBV29-1|TRBD2|TRBJ2-1
TGCAGCGTTGCCCGTAGCGGGAGCGACAATGAGCAGTTCTTC
CSVARSGSDNEQFF
>NA|TRBV28|NA|TRBJ1-2
TGTGCCAGCAGTTTAGCACAGTCCTATGGCTACACCTTC
CASSLAQSYGYTF
>NA|TRBV29-1|NA|TRBJ2-5
TGCAGCGTCACCGGCGGGGTGCAAGAGACCCAGTACTTC
CSVTGGVQETQYF
>NA|TRBV6-5|NA|TRBJ2-7
TGTGCCAGCAGTTACAGGGGGGGCCCCTACGAGCAGTACTTC
CASSYRGGPYEQYF
>once|TRBV30|TRBD2|TRBJ2-1
TGTGCCTGGACTAGCGGGGGGGCTAGTTTGGAGTTCTTC
CAWTSGGASLEFF
>NA|TRBV5-5|NA|TRBJ1-5
TGTGCCAGCAGCCCTTGGACGGGGGGTGGTCAGCCCCAGCATTTT
CASSPWTGGGQPQHF
>NA|TRBV30|NA|TRBJ1-6
TGTGCCTGGAGTGTCGGGGTCGGATCACCCCTCCACTTT
CAWSVGVGSPLHF
>NA|TRBV11-3|TRBD2|TRBJ2-1
TGTGCCAGCAGCTTAGAAAGCCCCAAACTAGCGGGGGTAGTCGATGAGCAGTTCTTC
CASSLESPKLAGVVDEQFF
>NA|TRBV6-6|NA|TRBJ1-1
TGTGCCAGCAGTTACTCGCGGGGCAACACTGAAGCTTTCTTT
CASSYSRGNTEAFF
>NA|TRBV7-9|TRBD1|TRBJ1-5
TGTGCCAGCAGCTTATCCGGGACAGACCATAGCAATCAGCCCCAGCATTTT
CASSLSGTDHSNQPQHF
>NA|TRBV7-2|NA|TRBJ2-1
TGTGCCAGCAGCTTAGGCCCGCCCGGAGGGTACAATGAGCAGTTCTTC
CASSLGPPGGYNEQFF
>NA|TRBV12-5|NA|TRBJ1-2
TGTGCTAGTGGTTCGCCAGGGGTCCCCGGTGGCTACACCTTC
CASGSPGVPGGYTF
>NA|TRBV19|NA|TRBJ2-6
TGTGCCAGTAGCCGACAGGATTGGCGCTCTGGGGCCAACGTCCTGACTTTC
CASSRQDWRSGANVLTF
>NA|TRBV28|NA|TRBJ1-2
TGTGCCAGCAGTTCAAACTATGGCTACACCTTC
CASSSNYGYTF
>NA|TRBV9|NA|TRBJ2-1
TGTGCCAGCAGTCTCTTCTCCGGGAGAACTTACAATGAGCAGTTCTTC
CASSLFSGRTYNEQFF